This record looks at one TCR beta chain sequence and its context. What it recognizes is unknown. CDR1 and CDR2 (germline): MNHEY, SVGAGI. The length of the CDR3 is 14 residues. V was shortened by 0 bases and J by 4 bases, with 10 bases between the two germline ends. Alongside a J-beta primer mix, a sample-barcoded 5' primer served in a second PCR lasting about 7 to 12 cycles. TCRdb reanalysed the 5' RACE reads using MiXCR and keeps one entry per CDR3 protein. Of some 1.5 million distinct CDR3 sequences listed, under 30% are singletons. This sample stems from a study of blood T cells in healthy people across ages. Study-level points and caveats: Long-lived and aged donors differed, with more naive CD4+ cells and higher diversity in the long-lived. Unknown donor CMV status possibly confounded expanded clonotype changes. PBMCs left unsorted prevented a conclusive naive versus antigen-experienced comparison.

The sample comprised blood. The clonotype was recovered from a woman in her thirties in good health. The rearrangement links TRBV6-5 to TRBJ2-7; D unresolved. The CDR3 DNA follows: TGTGCCAGCAGTTACTCGATGACATCTTACGAGCAGTACTTC. Its translation is CASSYSMTSYEQYF.